Shown below are 8 T cell receptor beta chains from a single sample sequenced in a study of technical replicates of blood from a few donors. Clones were sequenced by immunoSEQ multiplex PCR, and TCRdb holds only the in-frame ones, with some missing. This table holds about 82,000 clones, nearly 96% found once. The source material was T cells isolated from PBMCs. Receptors originate from a human donor in good health.

V is TRBV11-2 and J is TRBJ2-4, with D possibly matching TRBD2 (5 bases). The CDR3 is made up of 16 amino acids. V was clipped by 0 bases and J by 0 bases, with 9 bases between them. The V gene's germline CDR1 is SGHAT and CDR2 FQNNGV. The CDR3 region has the DNA TGTGCCAGCAGCTTAGATGAAGGACTAGCCAAAAACATTCAGTACTTC. Its protein is CASSLDEGLAKNIQYF.

This chain links TRBV4-3 with TRBJ2-3; D may be TRBD1 (6 bases). Looked up from germline, CDR1 is LGHNA and CDR2 is YSLEER. This CDR3 contains 15 residues. Trimming removed 4 bases from V and 1 base from J, with 12 bases in between. CDR3 DNA sequence: TGCGCCAGCAGCCCCCGGGACACAGGCACAGATACGCAGTATTTT. Amino acid sequence: CASSPRDTGTDTQYF.

The chain couples TRBV9 to TRBJ2-7; D call uncertain. The V gene lost 4 bases and the J gene lost 2 bases, with 13 bases spanning the gap. The CDR3 spans 14 residues. Germline V gene data show CDR1 as SGDLS and CDR2 as YYNGEE. CDR3 nucleotides: TGTGCCAGCAGCCCACGCCCCGAGCCCTACGAGCAGTACTTC. Amino acid sequence: CASSPRPEPYEQYF.

The V and J genes are TRBV5-1 and TRBJ2-7; perhaps TRBD1 as D (7 bases). Deletions cut 2 bases from V and 4 bases from J, with 16 bases between. Per the germline V gene, CDR1 is SGHRS and CDR2 is YFSETQ. The CDR3 runs to 15 residues. Here the CDR3 DNA reads TGCGCCAGCAGCTTTACAGGGGACTCCGGGTACGAGCAGTACTTC. Protein sequence: CASSFTGDSGYEQYF. Full variable domain (rest looked up from reference TRBV5-1 and TRBJ2-7): KAGVTQTPRYLIKTRGQQVTLSCSPISGHRSVSWYQQTPGQGLQFLFEYFSETQRNKGNFPGRFSGRQFSNSRSEMNVSTLELGDSALYLCASSFTGDSGYEQYFGPGTRLTVT.

This clone came up once. This chain connects TRBV5-1 to TRBJ1-4, with a possible D match to TRBD1 (6 bases). Germline assignment: CDR1 SGHRS and CDR2 YFSETQ. The V end lost 0 bases, the J end lost 8 bases, and 17 bases lay between the germline ends. The CDR3 consists of 16 residues. Here the CDR3 DNA reads TGCGCCAGCAGCTTGGCCTTAGTCAACAGGGAAGAAAAACTGTTTTTT. Its protein product is CASSLALVNREEKLFF.

This clone appeared a single time. The CDR3: CASSMGQRNQPQHF. The CDR3 DNA sequence: TGTGCCAGTAGTATGGGCCAGAGAAATCAGCCCCAGCATTTT. This chain connects TRBV19 to TRBJ1-5; D unclear. Germline CDR1 LNHDA, CDR2 SQIVND (reference sequence). V shed 3 bases and J shed 4 bases, with 10 bases lying between them. This CDR3 spans 14 amino acids.

In DNA form, the CDR3 reads TGTGCCAGCAGTTACTCGACTAGCCGAGAGACCCAGTACTTC. This codes for CASSYSTSRETQYF. The chain links TRBV6-5 to TRBJ2-5; 7 bases fit TRBD2. J gave up 4 bases and V 0 bases, and 2 bases lay outside the gene matches. CDR3 length equals 14 residues. Germline V gives CDR1 MNHEY, CDR2 SVGAGI.

The rearrangement links TRBV19 to TRBJ2-7; 10 bases fit TRBD1. With 3 bases clipped from V and 3 bases from J, the junction kept 2 bases outside the gene matches. This CDR3 spans 14 amino acids. Germline values: CDR1 LNHDA, CDR2 SQIVND (reference sequence). This chain's CDR3 is CASSMGQGLYEQYF. For the CDR3, the DNA is TGTGCCAGTAGTATGGGACAGGGGCTCTACGAGCAGTACTTC.